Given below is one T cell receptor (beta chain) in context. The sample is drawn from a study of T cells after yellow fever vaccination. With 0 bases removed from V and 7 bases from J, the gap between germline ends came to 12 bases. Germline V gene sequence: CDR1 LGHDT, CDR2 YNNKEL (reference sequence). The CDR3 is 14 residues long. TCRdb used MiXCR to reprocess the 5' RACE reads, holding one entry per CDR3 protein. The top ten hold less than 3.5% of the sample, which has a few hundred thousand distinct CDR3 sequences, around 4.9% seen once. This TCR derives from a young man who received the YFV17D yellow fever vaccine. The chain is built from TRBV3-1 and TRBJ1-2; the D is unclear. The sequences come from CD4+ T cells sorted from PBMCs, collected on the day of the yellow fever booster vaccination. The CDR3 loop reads CASSQDYRPRGYTF. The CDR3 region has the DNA TGTGCCAGCAGCCAAGATTATCGGCCTCGTGGCTACACCTTC.